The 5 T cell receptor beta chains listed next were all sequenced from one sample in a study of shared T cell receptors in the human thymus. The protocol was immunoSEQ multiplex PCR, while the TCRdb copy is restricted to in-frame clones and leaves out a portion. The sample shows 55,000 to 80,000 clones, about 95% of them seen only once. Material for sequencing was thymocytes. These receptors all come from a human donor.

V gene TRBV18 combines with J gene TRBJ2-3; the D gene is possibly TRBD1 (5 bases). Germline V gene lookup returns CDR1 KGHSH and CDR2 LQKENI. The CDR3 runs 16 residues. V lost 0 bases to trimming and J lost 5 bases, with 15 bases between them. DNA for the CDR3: TGTGCCAGCTCACCACCAACAGGACCCTACGGAGATACGCAGTATTTT. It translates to CASSPPTGPYGDTQYF.

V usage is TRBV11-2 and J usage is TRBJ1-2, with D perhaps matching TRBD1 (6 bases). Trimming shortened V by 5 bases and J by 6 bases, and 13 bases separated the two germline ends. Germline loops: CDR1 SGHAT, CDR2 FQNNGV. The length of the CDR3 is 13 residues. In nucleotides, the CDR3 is TGTGCCAGCAGCCGAACCAGGGGAGATGGCTACACCTTC. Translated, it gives CASSRTRGDGYTF.

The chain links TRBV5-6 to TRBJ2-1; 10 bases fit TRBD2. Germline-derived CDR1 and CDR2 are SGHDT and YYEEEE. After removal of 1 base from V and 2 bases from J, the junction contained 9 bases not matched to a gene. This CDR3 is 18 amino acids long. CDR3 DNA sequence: TGTGCCAGCAGCTTGTTAGCGGGGGGCACGGCCCCCTACAATGAGCAGTTCTTC. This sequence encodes CASSLLAGGTAPYNEQFF.

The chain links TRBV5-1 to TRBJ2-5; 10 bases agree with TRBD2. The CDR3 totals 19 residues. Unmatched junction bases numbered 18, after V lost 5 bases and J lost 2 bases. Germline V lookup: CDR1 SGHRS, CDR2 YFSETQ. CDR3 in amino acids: CASRCSQDLAGGGQETQYF. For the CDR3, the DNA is TGCGCCAGCAGGTGCTCACAGGATTTAGCGGGGGGCGGGCAAGAGACCCAGTACTTC.

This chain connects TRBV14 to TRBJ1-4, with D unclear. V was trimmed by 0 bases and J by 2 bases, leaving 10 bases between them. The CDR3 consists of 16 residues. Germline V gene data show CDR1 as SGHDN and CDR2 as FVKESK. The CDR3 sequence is CASSQEAGPTNEKLFF. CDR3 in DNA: TGTGCCAGCAGCCAAGAAGCAGGACCCACTAATGAAAAACTGTTTTTT. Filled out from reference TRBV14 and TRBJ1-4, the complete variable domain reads EAGVTQFPSHSVIEKGQTVTLRCDPISGHDNLYWYRRVMGKEIKFLLHFVKESKQDESGMPNNRFLAERTGGTYSTLKVQPAELEDSGVYFCASSQEAGPTNEKLFFGSGTQLSVL.